The entry below gives a single TCR beta chain sequence along with its context. The antigen is unknown. The record originates from a study of PD-1 blockade in classical Hodgkin lymphoma. Study findings and constraints: Among the patients, those starting nivolumab under 1 year after ASCT were excluded.

Assay used: immunoSEQ multiplex PCR; TCRdb lists only in-frame clones, some missing. Among more than 20,000 clones listed, less than 75% were seen once. The CDR3 has 17 amino acids. The V gene end was trimmed by 3 bases and the J gene end by 5 bases; junction bases not matched to a gene: 12. Germline values: CDR1 LNHDA, CDR2 SQIVND (reference sequence). Regarding time point: cycle 4 day 1 (C4D1), after six to seven weeks of nivolumab. Brentuximab vedotin exposure varied among the patients, all of whom had relapsed after autologous stem cell transplantation. Using magnetic negative selection, the CD4+ T cells were separated out of thawed PBMCs.

The TCR was taken from a human donor with classical Hodgkin lymphoma. The chain uses TRBV19 and TRBJ2-1; 8 bases agree with TRBD2. Sequenced here: CD4+ T cells from blood, sampled before the fourth cycle of nivolumab. In DNA form, the CDR3 reads TGTGCCAGTAGTATGAATGAACGAGCGGGGGAGAACAATGAGCAGTTCTTC. It is translated as CASSMNERAGENNEQFF.